The rows below give T cell receptor beta chains drawn from one sample of a study of blood T cell repertoires in COVID-19. Profiling relied on immunoSEQ multiplex PCR, and the TCRdb table lists in-frame clones only, not all of them. The sample holds roughly 150,000 clones, approximately 83% seen once. Sequencing input: peripheral blood. The receptor source for this set is a woman older than 75 with acute or convalescent COVID-19. The CDR3 runs from the conserved cysteine through the conserved F or W. D genes are given only for firm matches. The size entry is marked missing in some rows and otherwise reads once, few, many or a size class.

NA TRBD1 TRBJ1-2 14 TRBV2 TGTGCCAGCAGGGGGGGACAGGGTAACTATGGCTACACCTTC CASRGGQGNYGYTF
NA NA TRBJ1-2 15 TRBV6-2/TRBV6-3 TGTGCCAGCAGTTACGCGTCCAGGGTGGGGTATGGCTACACCTTC CASSYASRVGYGYTF
NA TRBD1 TRBJ2-1 14 TRBV12-5 TGTGCTAGTGGTTTAGGGGACAGGAACAATGAGCAGTTCTTC CASGLGDRNNEQFF
NA NA TRBJ2-3 16 TRBV24-1 TGTGCCACCAGGGGTACGCAGGGAAACTGGACAGATACGCAGTATTTT CATRGTQGNWTDTQYF
NA NA TRBJ2-1 16 TRBV29-1 TGCAGCGTTACCTTCGGACAGAAGAGCTCCTACAATGAGCAGTTCTTC CSVTFGQKSSYNEQFF
NA NA TRBJ2-7 11 TRBV7-6 TGTGCCAGCAGCTTTCTCGACGAGCAGTACTTC CASSFLDEQYF
NA TRBD1 TRBJ2-2 16 TRBV19 TGTGCCAGTAGCCCCCGGACAGGGATAAACACCGGGGAGCTGTTTTTT CASSPRTGINTGELFF
NA TRBD1 TRBJ2-7 13 TRBV3-1/TRBV3-2 TGTGCCAGCAGCCCTACAGGGGGGTACGAGCAGTACTTC CASSPTGGYEQYF
NA NA TRBJ1-1 14 TRBV18 TGTGCCAGCTCACCAAAACAGGGGAACACTGAAGCTTTCTTT CASSPKQGNTEAFF
NA TRBD1 TRBJ1-1 14 TRBV4-1 TGCGCCAGCAGTCTCGGACAGGTGAACACTGAAGCTTTCTTT CASSLGQVNTEAFF
once TRBD1 TRBJ1-2 15 TRBV5-4 TGTGCCAGCAGCTTACAGGGGGCGGTTAGCTATGGCTACACCTTC CASSLQGAVSYGYTF
NA TRBD1 TRBJ2-3 19 TRBV28 TGTGCCAGCAGTTTTCCCGGACAGGGGGCGCGTCCGGGCACAGATACGCAGTATTTT CASSFPGQGARPGTDTQYF
once NA TRBJ1-4 15 TRBV9 TGTGCCAGCAGCGTAGCTGGTCAGGGATTTGAAAAACTGTTTTTT CASSVAGQGFEKLFF
NA NA TRBJ1-5 15 TRBV28 TGTGCCAGCAGTTTGCAGGGTATGGGAAATCAGCCCCAGCATTTT CASSLQGMGNQPQHF
NA TRBD1 TRBJ1-5 17 TRBV7-8 TGTGCCAGCAGCTTAGGAAATCGACAGGGGATTAATCAGCCCCAGCATTTT CASSLGNRQGINQPQHF
NA TRBD1 TRBJ1-1 14 TRBV11-2 TGTGCCAGCAGCACAGGGACAGGCCGAGATGAAGCTTTCTTT CASSTGTGRDEAFF